This TCR beta chain derives from a study of monozygotic twins with inflammatory bowel disease. Incorporation of UMIs carrying a 6-nucleotide sample barcode was performed by template switching. TCRdb reprocessed the 5' RACE reads; each CDR3 protein has one entry and no DNA is given. The specimen's table records about 420,000 distinct CDR3 sequences. Specimen: blood. The clonotype was recovered from a human donor with ulcerative colitis or Crohn's disease, or a healthy co-twin of an affected twin (not recorded which).

The CDR3 loop is CATSLQGGQREQYF. The rearrangement links TRBV15 to TRBJ2-7; the TCRdb call, TRBD1, lacks DNA for checking. The length of the CDR3 is 14 residues. Looked up from germline, CDR1 is LNHNV and CDR2 is YYDKDF (reference sequence).